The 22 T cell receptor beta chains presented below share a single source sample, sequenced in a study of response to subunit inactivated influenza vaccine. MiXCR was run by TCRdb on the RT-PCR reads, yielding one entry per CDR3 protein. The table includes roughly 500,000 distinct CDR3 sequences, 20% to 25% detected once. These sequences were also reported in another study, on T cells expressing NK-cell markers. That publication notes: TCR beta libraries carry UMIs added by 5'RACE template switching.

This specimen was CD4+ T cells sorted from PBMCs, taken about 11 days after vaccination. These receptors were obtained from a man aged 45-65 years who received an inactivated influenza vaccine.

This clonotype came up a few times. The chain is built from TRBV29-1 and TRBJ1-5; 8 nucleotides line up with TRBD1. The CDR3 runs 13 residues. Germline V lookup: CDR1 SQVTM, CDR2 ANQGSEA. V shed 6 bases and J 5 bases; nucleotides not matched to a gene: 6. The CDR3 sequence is CSVGQGRDQPQHF. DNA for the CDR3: TGCAGCGTCGGACAGGGACGTGATCAGCCCCAGCATTTT.

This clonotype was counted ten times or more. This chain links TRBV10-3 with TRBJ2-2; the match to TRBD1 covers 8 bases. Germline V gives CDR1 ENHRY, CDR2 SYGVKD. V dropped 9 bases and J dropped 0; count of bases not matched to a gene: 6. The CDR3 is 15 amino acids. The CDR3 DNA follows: TGTGCCATGGGGACAGGCCCTACGAACACCGGGGAGCTGTTTTTT. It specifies CAMGTGPTNTGELFF.

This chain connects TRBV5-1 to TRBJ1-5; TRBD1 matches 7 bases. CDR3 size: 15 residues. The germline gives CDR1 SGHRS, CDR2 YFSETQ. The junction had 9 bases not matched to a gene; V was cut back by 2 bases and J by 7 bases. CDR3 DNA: TGCGCCAGCAGCTTAGAGGGGGCGACTGGACAGCCCCAGCATTTT. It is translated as CASSLEGATGQPQHF. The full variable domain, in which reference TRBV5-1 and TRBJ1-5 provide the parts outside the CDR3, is KAGVTQTPRYLIKTRGQQVTLSCSPISGHRSVSWYQQTPGQGLQFLFEYFSETQRNKGNFPGRFSGRQFSNSRSEMNVSTLELGDSALYLCASSLEGATGQPQHFGDGTRLSIL.

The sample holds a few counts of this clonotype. Here the CDR3 reads CASSSTETRNEQFF. The DNA for the CDR3 is TGTGCCAGCAGCTCCACCGAAACACGTAATGAGCAGTTCTTC. The chain employs TRBV5-4 and TRBJ2-1; D is ambiguous. Per the germline V gene, CDR1 is SGHNT and CDR2 is YYREEE (reference sequence). The CDR3 consists of 14 residues. Trimming removed 3 bases at V and 7 bases at J, with 14 bases between.

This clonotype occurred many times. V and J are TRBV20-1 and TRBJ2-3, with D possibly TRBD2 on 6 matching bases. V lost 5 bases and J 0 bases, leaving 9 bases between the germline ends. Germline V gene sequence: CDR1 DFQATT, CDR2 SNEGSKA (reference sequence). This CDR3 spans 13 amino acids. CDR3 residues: CSAGGTSTDTQYF. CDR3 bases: TGCAGTGCTGGAGGGACTAGCACAGATACGCAGTATTTT.

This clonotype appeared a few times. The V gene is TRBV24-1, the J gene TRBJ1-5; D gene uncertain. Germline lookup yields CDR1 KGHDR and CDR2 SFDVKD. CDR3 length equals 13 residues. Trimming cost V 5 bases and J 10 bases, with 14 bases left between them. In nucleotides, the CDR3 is TGTGCCACCAGTGCATACAGAGAAGCACCCCAGCATTTT. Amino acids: CATSAYREAPQHF.

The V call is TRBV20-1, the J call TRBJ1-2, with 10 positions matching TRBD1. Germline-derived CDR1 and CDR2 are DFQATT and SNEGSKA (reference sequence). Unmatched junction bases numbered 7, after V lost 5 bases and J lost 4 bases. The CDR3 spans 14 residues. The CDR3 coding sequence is TGCAGTGCTCAGGGACAGGGGATCTCCTATGGCTACACCTTC. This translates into CSAQGQGISYGYTF.

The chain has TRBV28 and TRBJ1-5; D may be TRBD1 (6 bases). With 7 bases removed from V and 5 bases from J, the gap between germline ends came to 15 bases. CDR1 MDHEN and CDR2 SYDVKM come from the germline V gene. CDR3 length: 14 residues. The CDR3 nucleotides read TGTGCCAGCAAACAAGGGGCAGGGGATCAGCCCCAGCATTTT. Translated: CASKQGAGDQPQHF.

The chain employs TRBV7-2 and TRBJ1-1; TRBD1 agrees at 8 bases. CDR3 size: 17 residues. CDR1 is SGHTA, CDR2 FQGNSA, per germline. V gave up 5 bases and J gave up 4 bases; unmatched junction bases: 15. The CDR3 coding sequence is TGTGCCAGCAGCGCCAGAGGACAGGGCAGGAGGATCACTGAAGCTTTCTTT. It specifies CASSARGQGRRITEAFF.

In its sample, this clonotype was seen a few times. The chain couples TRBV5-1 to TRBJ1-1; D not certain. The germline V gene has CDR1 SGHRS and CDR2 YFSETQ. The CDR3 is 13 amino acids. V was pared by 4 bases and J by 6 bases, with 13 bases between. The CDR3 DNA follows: TGCGCCAGCAGCCTGGGGTCCCCCCCTGAAGCTTTCTTT. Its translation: CASSLGSPPEAFF.

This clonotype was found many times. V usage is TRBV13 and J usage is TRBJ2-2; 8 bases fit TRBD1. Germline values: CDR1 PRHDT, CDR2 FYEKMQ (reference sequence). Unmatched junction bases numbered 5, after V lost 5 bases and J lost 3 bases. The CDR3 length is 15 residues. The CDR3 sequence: CASSPGTGYTGELFF. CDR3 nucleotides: TGTGCCAGCAGCCCCGGGACAGGCTACACCGGGGAGCTGTTTTTT.

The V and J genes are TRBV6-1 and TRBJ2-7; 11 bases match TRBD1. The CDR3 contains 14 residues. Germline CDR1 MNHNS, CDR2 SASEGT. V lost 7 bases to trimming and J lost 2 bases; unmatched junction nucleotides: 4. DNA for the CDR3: TGTGCCAGCAAGCCGGGACAGGGGGCCTACGAGCAGTACTTC. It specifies CASKPGQGAYEQYF.

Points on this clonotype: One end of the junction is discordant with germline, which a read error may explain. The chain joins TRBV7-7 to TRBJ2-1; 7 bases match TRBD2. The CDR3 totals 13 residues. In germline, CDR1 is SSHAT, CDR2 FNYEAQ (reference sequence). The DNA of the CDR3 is TGTGCTAGCAGCGAACAGCGGGGTGGTGAGCAGTTCTTC. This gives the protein CASSEQRGGEQFF. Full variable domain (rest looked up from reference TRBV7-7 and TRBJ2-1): GAGVSQSPRYKVTKRGQDVTLRCDPISSHATLYWYQQALGQGPEFLTYFNYEAQPDKSGLPSDRFSAERPEGSISTLTIQRTEQRDSAMYRCASSEQRGGEQFFGPGTRLTVL.

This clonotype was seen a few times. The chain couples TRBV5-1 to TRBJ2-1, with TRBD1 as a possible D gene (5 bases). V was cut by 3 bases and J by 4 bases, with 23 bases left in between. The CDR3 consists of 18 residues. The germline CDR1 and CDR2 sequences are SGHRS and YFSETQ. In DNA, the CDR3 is TGCGCCAGCAGCTATCGTAATTCTGGGCAGGGCGGATACAATGAGCAGTTCTTC. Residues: CASSYRNSGQGGYNEQFF.

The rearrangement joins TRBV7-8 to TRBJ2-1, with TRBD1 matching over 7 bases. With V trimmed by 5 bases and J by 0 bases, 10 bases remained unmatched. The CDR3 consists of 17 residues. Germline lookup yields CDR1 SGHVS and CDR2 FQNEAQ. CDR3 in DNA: TGTGCCAGCAGCACGACCACAGGGGTTAGCTCCTACAATGAGCAGTTCTTC. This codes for CASSTTTGVSSYNEQFF.

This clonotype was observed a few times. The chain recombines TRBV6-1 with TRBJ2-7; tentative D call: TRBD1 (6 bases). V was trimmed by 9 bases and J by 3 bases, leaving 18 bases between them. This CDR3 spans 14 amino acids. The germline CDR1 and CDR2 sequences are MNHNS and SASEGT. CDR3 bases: TGTGCCAGTAAAAGTGGACAGACTATCTACGAGCAGTACTTC. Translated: CASKSGQTIYEQYF.

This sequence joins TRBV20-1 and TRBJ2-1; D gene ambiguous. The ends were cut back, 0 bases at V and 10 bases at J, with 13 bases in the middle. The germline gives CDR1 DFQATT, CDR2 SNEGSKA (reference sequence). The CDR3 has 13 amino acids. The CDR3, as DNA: TGCAGTGCTAGAGAACAACCGGGCCAAGAGCAGTTCTTC. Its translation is CSAREQPGQEQFF.

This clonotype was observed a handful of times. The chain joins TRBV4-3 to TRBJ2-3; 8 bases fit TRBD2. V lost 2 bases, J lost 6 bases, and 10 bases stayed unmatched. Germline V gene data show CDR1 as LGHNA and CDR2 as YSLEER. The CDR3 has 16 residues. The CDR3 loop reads CASSQTGSGARDTQYF. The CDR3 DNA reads TGCGCCAGCAGCCAAACAGGTAGCGGGGCCCGTGATACGCAGTATTTT.

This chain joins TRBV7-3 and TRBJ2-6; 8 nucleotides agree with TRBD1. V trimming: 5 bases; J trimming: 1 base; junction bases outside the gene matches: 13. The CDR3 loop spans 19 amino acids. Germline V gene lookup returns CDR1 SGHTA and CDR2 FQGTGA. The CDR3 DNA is TGTGCCAGCAGCATATGGACAGGGTCCCGTTTATCTGGGGCCAACGTCCTGACTTTC. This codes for CASSIWTGSRLSGANVLTF.

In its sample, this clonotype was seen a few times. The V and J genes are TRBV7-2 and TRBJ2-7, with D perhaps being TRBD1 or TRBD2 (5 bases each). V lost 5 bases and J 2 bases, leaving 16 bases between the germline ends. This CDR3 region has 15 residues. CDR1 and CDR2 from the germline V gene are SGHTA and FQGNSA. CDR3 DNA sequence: TGTGCCAGCAGCCTCCAAAAGGGGACGGCCTACGAGCAGTACTTC. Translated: CASSLQKGTAYEQYF.

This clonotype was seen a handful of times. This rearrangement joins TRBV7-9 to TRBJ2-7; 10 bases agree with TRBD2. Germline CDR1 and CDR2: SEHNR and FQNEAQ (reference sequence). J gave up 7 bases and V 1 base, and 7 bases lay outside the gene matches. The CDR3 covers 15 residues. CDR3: CASSLEAGGPREQYF. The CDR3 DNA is TGTGCCAGCAGCTTAGAAGCGGGAGGGCCGCGAGAGCAGTACTTC. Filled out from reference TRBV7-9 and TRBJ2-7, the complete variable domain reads DTGVSQNPRHKITKRGQNVTFRCDPISEHNRLYWYRQTLGQGPEFLTYFQNEAQLEKSRLLSDRFSAERPKGSFSTLEIQRTEQGDSAMYLCASSLEAGGPREQYFGPGTRLTVT.

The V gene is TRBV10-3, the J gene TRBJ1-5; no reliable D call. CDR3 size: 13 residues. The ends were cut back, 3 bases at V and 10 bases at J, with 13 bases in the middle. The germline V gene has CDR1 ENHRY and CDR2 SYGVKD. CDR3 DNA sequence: TGTGCCATCAGTGACGAACCCGGCAGACCCCAGCATTTT. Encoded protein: CAISDEPGRPQHF.